A single sample gave rise to the 27 T cell receptor beta chains below, sequenced in a study of blood T cell repertoires in COVID-19. Some clones are missing from TCRdb's copy, which holds only in-frame ones; the method was immunoSEQ multiplex PCR. The sample has a few hundred thousand clones, roughly 89% seen once. The sequenced sample was peripheral blood. The receptors shown here come from a young woman with COVID-19, enrolled during active disease.

The chain has TRBV10-3 and TRBJ1-4, with D perhaps TRBD1 (6 bases). Trimming shortened V by 4 bases and J by 3 bases, and 9 bases separated the two germline ends. Per the germline V gene, CDR1 is ENHRY and CDR2 is SYGVKD. The CDR3 is 14 amino acids. The chain's CDR3 is CAISAQGANEKLFF. CDR3 nucleotides: TGTGCCATCAGTGCACAGGGCGCTAATGAAAAACTGTTTTTT.

This chain connects TRBV2 to TRBJ1-6, with 8 bases identical to TRBD1. J gave up 8 bases and V 4 bases, and 4 bases lay outside the gene matches. This CDR3 spans 14 amino acids. The germline V gene encodes CDR1 SNHLY and CDR2 FYNNEI. In DNA, the CDR3 is TGTGCCAGCAGTGGGGACAGGTTCGATTCACCCCTCCACTTT. Encoded protein: CASSGDRFDSPLHF.

V and J are TRBV7-2 and TRBJ1-2, with D tentatively TRBD1 (5 bases). The CDR3 spans 14 residues. Germline V gene sequence: CDR1 SGHTA, CDR2 FQGNSA. V dropped 5 bases and J dropped 2 bases, with 12 bases sitting between them. The CDR3 bases are TGTGCCAGCAGCCCCCGACAGTCAAACTATGGCTACACCTTC. Amino acids: CASSPRQSNYGYTF.

This clone was found many times. V gene TRBV7-9 combines with J gene TRBJ1-2; possible D gene TRBD1, 6 bases. V lost 5 bases and J lost 0, with 16 bases in between. Germline-derived CDR1 and CDR2 are SEHNR and FQNEAQ (reference sequence). The CDR3 consists of 16 residues. The CDR3 DNA follows: TGTGCCAGCAGCCCCCTTACAGGGAGGGCTAACTATGGCTACACCTTC. It is translated as CASSPLTGRANYGYTF.

The chain is built from TRBV7-9 and TRBJ2-3, with 10 bases that match TRBD1. The ends lost 10 bases at V and 4 bases at J; junction bases unmatched: 14. The V gene's germline CDR1 is SEHNR and CDR2 FQNEAQ (reference sequence). The CDR3 runs 16 residues. CDR3 bases: TGTGCCATCCCCGGGCTCTCGGGACAGGGGTCAGATACGCAGTATTTT. Translated: CAIPGLSGQGSDTQYF.

The chain is built from TRBV5-5 and TRBJ2-7; D remains ambiguous. Germline assignment: CDR1 SGHKS and CDR2 YYEKEE (reference sequence). V lost 5 bases and J lost 2, with 5 bases in between. The CDR3 sequence is 11 residues long. CDR3: CASSQAYEQYF. CDR3 bases: TGTGCCAGCAGTCAGGCCTACGAGCAGTACTTC.

The chain recombines TRBV2 with TRBJ2-1; 11 bases line up with TRBD1. CDR1 SNHLY and CDR2 FYNNEI come from the germline V gene. The CDR3 consists of 14 residues. V lost 3 bases to trimming and J lost 8 bases; unmatched junction nucleotides: 3. CDR3 in amino acids: CASSDGQGADEQFF. The DNA of the CDR3 is TGTGCCAGCAGTGACGGACAGGGGGCGGATGAGCAGTTCTTC.

This clone was observed a few times. The chain joins TRBV24-1 to TRBJ1-2, with D perhaps TRBD1 (6 bases). Germline assignment: CDR1 KGHDR and CDR2 SFDVKD. Trimming removed 9 bases from V and 7 bases from J, with 20 bases in between. The CDR3 covers 14 residues. Written as DNA, the CDR3 is TGTGCCACCTCCCCCCGGGGGGCGTTGGGTGGCTACACCTTC. This translates into CATSPRGALGGYTF.

This rearrangement joins TRBV24-1 to TRBJ2-5, with 12 bases that match TRBD2. CDR1 and CDR2 from the germline V gene are KGHDR and SFDVKD. The CDR3 covers 13 residues. V lost 12 bases to trimming and J lost 4 bases; unmatched junction nucleotides: 5. CDR3 sequence (DNA): TGTGCCGTCTCTAGCGGGGGGGCAGAGACCCAGTACTTC. Its translation: CAVSSGGAETQYF.

J is TRBJ2-7 and V is TRBV27, with D unresolved. Germline CDR1 is MNHEY and CDR2 is SMNVEV (reference sequence). The CDR3 is made up of 13 amino acids. Trimming took off 2 bases at V and 6 bases at J, with 11 bases between the two ends. The CDR3 region has the DNA TGTGCCAGCAGTTTAGGGCCACTTCCCGAGCAGTACTTC. Translation: CASSLGPLPEQYF.

This chain connects TRBV2 to TRBJ1-2, with TRBD1 matching 10 bases. The CDR3 has 14 amino acids. V was clipped by 5 bases and J by 8 bases; unmatched bases: 8. Germline lookup yields CDR1 SNHLY and CDR2 FYNNEI. CDR3 region: CASSIGQGVGGYTF. CDR3 bases: TGTGCCAGCAGTATAGGACAGGGGGTAGGCGGCTACACCTTC.

The CDR3 spells CASSLIYRPSGGAADTQYF. The CDR3 DNA reads as TGTGCCAGCAGCCTCATTTACCGGCCTAGCGGGGGGGCCGCAGATACGCAGTATTTT. This chain joins TRBV3-1 (or the pseudogene TRBV3-2) and TRBJ2-3; 12 bases map to TRBD2. Germline CDR1 LGHDT, CDR2 YNNKEL (reference sequence). The length of the CDR3 is 19 residues. Trimming took 4 bases from V and 4 from J; bases not matched to a gene: 15.

This chain connects TRBV27 to TRBJ2-6; D might be TRBD1 (6 bases). Trimming cost V 2 bases and J 9 bases, with 17 bases left between them. Germline CDR1 reads MNHEY; CDR2 reads SMNVEV (reference sequence). The CDR3 extends over 16 amino acids. The CDR3 is CASSLITGSGVNVLTF. DNA of the CDR3: TGTGCCAGCAGTTTAATTACAGGGTCTGGTGTCAACGTCCTGACTTTC.

This clone was counted once. The gene calls are TRBV18 and TRBJ2-7; no clear D gene. Trimming took off 5 bases at V and 0 bases at J, with 5 bases between the two ends. In germline, CDR1 is KGHSH, CDR2 LQKENI. The CDR3 is 12 amino acids. DNA for the CDR3: TGTGCCAGCTCAAGGAGCTCCTACGAGCAGTACTTC. This gives the protein CASSRSSYEQYF.

This clone showed up just a few times. The CDR3 is CASSHSLKGAGAFF. DNA for the CDR3: TGCGCCAGCAGCCATAGTTTAAAGGGGGCTGGGGCTTTCTTT. The chain joins TRBV4-1 to TRBJ1-1; 7 bases are shared with TRBD1. The CDR3 length is 14 residues. Germline CDR1 MGHRA, CDR2 YSYEKL. J lost 11 bases, V lost 3 bases, and 12 bases had no gene match.

This clone appeared once. V and J are TRBV19 and TRBJ1-2, with D possibly TRBD1 on 5 matching bases. The CDR3 length is 14 residues. Per the germline V gene, CDR1 is LNHDA and CDR2 is SQIVND (reference sequence). V was pared by 7 bases and J by 2 bases, with 14 bases between. Written as DNA, the CDR3 is TGTGCCAGTACCACTGGGGCCGCGAACTATGGCTACACCTTC. Protein sequence: CASTTGAANYGYTF.

J is TRBJ1-6 and V is TRBV6-5; D might be TRBD1 (6 bases). Germline CDR1 reads MNHEY; CDR2 reads SVGAGI. Trimming removed 7 bases from V and 9 bases from J, with 16 bases in between. The CDR3 totals 14 residues. The CDR3 coding sequence is TGTGCCAGCACCTCACAGGGCGATAGTTCACCCCTCCACTTT. It codes for CASTSQGDSSPLHF.

J is TRBJ2-5 and V is TRBV28; a possible D gene is TRBD2 (6 bases). The length of the CDR3 is 18 residues. The germline V gene has CDR1 MDHEN and CDR2 SYDVKM. V lost 8 bases and J 4 bases, leaving 29 bases between the germline ends. The CDR3 loop is CASDNRDVWGVGGETQYF. The CDR3 coding sequence is TGTGCCAGCGACAATCGGGATGTGTGGGGGGTGGGTGGAGAGACCCAGTACTTC.

This clone was picked up one time. The rearrangement joins TRBV24-1 to TRBJ2-3; TRBD2 might be the D (7 bases). Trimming removed 1 base from V and 1 base from J, with 11 bases in between. This CDR3 spans 16 amino acids. Germline CDR1 and CDR2: KGHDR and SFDVKD. The CDR3 coding sequence is TGTGCCACCAGTGATTTCCGGGGGGCAGGCACAGATACGCAGTATTTT. This codes for CATSDFRGAGTDTQYF.

The V gene is TRBV14, the J gene TRBJ2-2; D is undetermined. Trimming removed 1 base from V and 7 bases from J, with 10 bases in between. Germline CDR1 and CDR2: SGHDN and FVKESK. CDR3 size: 14 residues. CDR3 in amino acids: CASSQGRRLGELFF. CDR3 DNA: TGTGCCAGCAGCCAAGGACGGAGACTCGGGGAGCTGTTTTTT.

The gene calls are TRBV5-1 and TRBJ2-3; D is ambiguous. Trimming took off 4 bases at V and 0 bases at J, with 12 bases between the two ends. This CDR3 has 15 amino acids. The V gene's germline CDR1 is SGHRS and CDR2 YFSETQ. The CDR3 coding sequence is TGCGCCAGCAGCGATTACAGAACTAGCACAGATACGCAGTATTTT. Its translation: CASSDYRTSTDTQYF.

V usage is TRBV29-1 and J usage is TRBJ1-1; D is uncertain. The CDR3 is made up of 13 amino acids. The germline gives CDR1 SQVTM, CDR2 ANQGSEA. Trimming removed 7 bases from V and 6 bases from J, with 18 bases in between. In DNA form, the CDR3 reads TGCAGCGGCGACCCAGGTATTTTTGCTGAAGCTTTCTTT. It encodes CSGDPGIFAEAFF. Filled out from reference TRBV29-1 and TRBJ1-1, the complete variable domain reads SAVISQKPSRDICQRGTSLTIQCQVDSQVTMMFWYRQQPGQSLTLIATANQGSEATYESGFVIDKFPISRPNLTFSTLTVSNMSPEDSSIYLCSGDPGIFAEAFFGQGTRLTVV.

The V gene is TRBV15, the J gene TRBJ2-7; 12 positions match TRBD2. CDR3 length: 17 residues. With 0 bases clipped from V and 5 bases from J, the junction kept 8 bases outside the gene matches. In germline, CDR1 is LNHNV, CDR2 YYDKDF (reference sequence). The CDR3 nucleotides read TGTGCCACCAGCAGAGAGGCTAGCGGGGGGGCCTTCGACGAGCAGTACTTC. Translated, it gives CATSREASGGAFDEQYF.

This rearrangement joins TRBV7-8 to TRBJ1-4; D is unresolved. Trimming took 4 bases from V and 7 from J, leaving 19 bases between them. Germline V gene sequence: CDR1 SGHVS, CDR2 FQNEAQ. The CDR3 sequence is 16 residues long. In DNA form, the CDR3 reads TGTGCCAGCAGCTCCGCCTTATCCTATGCTGGTGAAAAACTGTTTTTT. This gives the protein CASSSALSYAGEKLFF. The entire variable domain, with the rest obtained from reference TRBV7-8 and TRBJ1-4, is as follows: GAGVSQSPRYKVAKRGQDVALRCDPISGHVSLFWYQQALGQGPEFLTYFQNEAQLDKSGLPSDRFFAERPEGSVSTLKIQRTQQEDSAVYLCASSSALSYAGEKLFFGSGTQLSVL.

On this clone itself: Other nucleotide sequences from this sample produce the same CDR3. This rearrangement joins TRBV5-1 to TRBJ1-1; D remains ambiguous. CDR3 length: 13 amino acids. CDR1 is SGHRS and CDR2 is YFSETQ in the germline V gene. V was trimmed by 0 bases and J by 3 bases, leaving 6 bases between them. The CDR3 nucleotides are TGCGCCAGCAGCTTGGTCGGTGACACTGAAGCTTTCTTT. Protein product: CASSLVGDTEAFF.

The chain carries TRBV4-1 and TRBJ2-1; D is possibly TRBD2 (6 bases). The germline gives CDR1 MGHRA, CDR2 YSYEKL. V shed 4 bases and J shed 4 bases, with 20 bases lying between them. This CDR3 is built from 17 residues. This CDR3 is CASSLTVGGGKYNEQFF. CDR3 sequence (DNA): TGCGCCAGCAGCCTCACCGTCGGTGGGGGGAAGTACAATGAGCAGTTCTTC.

The chain couples TRBV5-1 to TRBJ1-1; D is undetermined. CDR3 length equals 12 residues. The V and J ends lost 5 bases and 5 bases respectively, with 10 bases between them. Germline CDR1 and CDR2: SGHRS and YFSETQ. Written as DNA, the CDR3 is TGCGCCAGCAGTTCAGACGGGACTGAAGCTTTCTTT. It translates to CASSSDGTEAFF.